These 5 T cell receptor beta chains originate from one sample sequenced in a study of T cells in Graves' hyperthyroidism and ophthalmopathy. It was RNA transcripts that yielded the amplified TCR beta CDR3 regions. A first-round RT-PCR of the TCR CDR3 used the HTBI primer set. MiXCR was run by TCRdb on the multiplex PCR reads, yielding one entry per CDR3 protein. The table records hundreds of thousands of distinct CDR3 sequences, around 13% of them present only once. The sample taken for sequencing was blood. The receptor source for this set is a woman in her late teens or twenties with Graves' hyperthyroidism.

This clonotype showed up many times. V usage is TRBV7-8 and J usage is TRBJ1-5, with D tentatively TRBD1 (5 bases). V lost 2 bases and J lost 1, with 15 bases in between. The CDR3 loop spans 17 amino acids. Germline V lookup: CDR1 SGHVS, CDR2 FQNEAQ. CDR3 DNA: TGTGCCAGCAGCTTATTGGCGCCGGGACGGAGCAATCAGCCCCAGCATTTT. Translated: CASSLLAPGRSNQPQHF.

The table lists this clonotype with many counts. The chain carries TRBV28 and TRBJ2-1; 9 bases match TRBD2. The J segment lost 3 bases and the V segment lost 6 bases, leaving 3 bases of the junction unmatched. This CDR3 spans 14 amino acids. Germline loops: CDR1 MDHEN, CDR2 SYDVKM. The CDR3 DNA sequence: TGTGCCAGCAGGGGGACTAGCCACTACAATGAGCAGTTCTTC. It yields the protein CASRGTSHYNEQFF.

The chain joins TRBV6-5 to TRBJ2-1; 9 bases are shared with TRBD1. There are 17 residues in the CDR3. Germline CDR1 MNHEY, CDR2 SVGAGI. V shed 4 bases, J shed 2 bases, and the junction held 9 bases outside the gene matches. CDR3 coding DNA: TGTGCCAGCAGTTTAGCAAACGGACAGGGGCCCTACAATGAGCAGTTCTTC. Its translation: CASSLANGQGPYNEQFF.

The chain carries TRBV5-1 and TRBJ2-1; D gene ambiguous. This CDR3 is built from 13 residues. Germline V gives CDR1 SGHRS, CDR2 YFSETQ. V was cut by 6 bases and J by 5 bases, with 12 bases left in between. CDR3 in DNA: TGCGCCAGCACTCGGGCCAAACACAATGAGCAGTTCTTC. Translated, it gives CASTRAKHNEQFF.

This clonotype was detected ten times or more. The rearrangement joins TRBV30 to TRBJ2-3; 11 positions agree with TRBD2. Germline CDR1 is GTSNPN and CDR2 is SVGIG (reference sequence). V gave up 2 bases and J gave up 4 bases; unmatched junction bases: 8. The CDR3 is 16 residues long. The CDR3 is CAWSQRTSGLPDTQYF. The DNA for the CDR3 is TGTGCCTGGAGTCAGAGGACTAGCGGGCTTCCAGATACGCAGTATTTT.